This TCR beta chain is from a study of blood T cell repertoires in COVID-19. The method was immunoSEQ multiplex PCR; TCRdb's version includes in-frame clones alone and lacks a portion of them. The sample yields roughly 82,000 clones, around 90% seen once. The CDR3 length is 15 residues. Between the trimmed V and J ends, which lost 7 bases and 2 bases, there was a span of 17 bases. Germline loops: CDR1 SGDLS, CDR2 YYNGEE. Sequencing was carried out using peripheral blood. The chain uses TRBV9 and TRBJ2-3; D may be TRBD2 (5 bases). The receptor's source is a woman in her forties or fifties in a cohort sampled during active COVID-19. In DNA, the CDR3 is TGTGCCAGCTCCACCCCCTCGACTATCACAGATACGCAGTATTTT. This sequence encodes CASSTPSTITDTQYF. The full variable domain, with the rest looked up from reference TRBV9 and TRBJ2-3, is DSGVTQTPKHLITATGQRVTLRCSPRSGDLSVYWYQQSLDQGLQFLIQYYNGEERAKGNILERFSAQQFPDLHSELNLSSLELGDSALYFCASSTPSTITDTQYFGPGTRLTVL.